Presented here are 24 T cell receptor beta chains from one specimen sequenced in a study of blood T cell repertoires in COVID-19. Clones were sequenced by immunoSEQ multiplex PCR, and TCRdb holds only the in-frame ones, with some missing. The repertoire has 310,000 or so clones, about 83% of them found once; the top ten carry approximately 5.7%. Sequences were obtained from PBMCs or T cells enriched from blood (not recorded which). The receptors shown here come from a woman in her 40s who had recovered from COVID-19.

V and J are TRBV2 and TRBJ2-3; 10 nucleotides align to TRBD2. Trimming removed 7 bases from V and 8 bases from J; junction bases left unmatched: 12. The CDR3 totals 15 residues. Germline values: CDR1 SNHLY, CDR2 FYNNEI. The CDR3 DNA reads TGTGCCAGCACCAGGGGGCTAGCGGGAGAAGGTACGCAGTATTTT. Translation gives CASTRGLAGEGTQYF. Filled out from reference TRBV2 and TRBJ2-3, the complete variable domain reads EPEVTQTPSHQVTQMGQEVILRCVPISNHLYFYWYRQILGQKVEFLVSFYNNEISEKSEIFDDQFSVERPDGSNFTLKIRSTKLEDSAMYFCASTRGLAGEGTQYFGPGTRLTVL.

The J gene is TRBJ1-5, the V gene TRBV28; maybe TRBD1 (6 bases). The CDR3 is made up of 19 amino acids. Germline-derived CDR1 and CDR2 are MDHEN and SYDVKM. V lost 4 bases and J 0 bases, leaving 22 bases between the germline ends. CDR3 sequence (DNA): TGTGCCAGCAGTTCCCCGGGGGGGGCGGCCCTATATAGCAATCAGCCCCAGCATTTT. Translation: CASSSPGGAALYSNQPQHF.

This chain uses TRBV20-1 with TRBJ1-2, with D perhaps TRBD1 (6 bases). The germline gives CDR1 DFQATT, CDR2 SNEGSKA (reference sequence). Trimming cost V 3 bases and J 5 bases, with 13 bases left between them. The CDR3 has 13 amino acids. CDR3 in amino acids: CSASSGGRYGYTF. As DNA, the CDR3 is TGCAGTGCTAGTTCGGGGGGGCGGTATGGCTACACCTTC.

The chain recombines TRBV20-1 with TRBJ2-1; unclear D gene. CDR3 length: 15 residues. Germline V lookup: CDR1 DFQATT, CDR2 SNEGSKA (reference sequence). The germline V and J ends were trimmed by 3 bases and 5 bases, with 17 bases remaining between them. The CDR3 is CSASNGQVPNNEQFF. The DNA of the CDR3 is TGCAGTGCTAGTAATGGGCAGGTCCCTAACAATGAGCAGTTCTTC.

The V call is TRBV7-2, the J call TRBJ1-1; D is undetermined. The germline V and J ends were trimmed by 1 base and 0 bases, with 6 bases remaining between them. The CDR3 has 14 amino acids. CDR1 SGHTA and CDR2 FQGNSA come from the germline V gene. DNA for the CDR3: TGTGCCAGCAGCTTAGGTCCTGTGAACACTGAAGCTTTCTTT. Amino acids: CASSLGPVNTEAFF.

This clone showed up just once. The rearrangement links TRBV4-2 to TRBJ2-2; D call uncertain. Per the germline V gene, CDR1 is LGHNA and CDR2 is YNFKEQ. The CDR3 is 15 amino acids. Trimming removed 0 bases at V and 6 bases at J, with 11 bases between. The CDR3 loop is CASSQDTRVAGELFF. Here the CDR3 DNA reads TGTGCCAGCAGCCAAGATACGAGAGTAGCCGGGGAGCTGTTTTTT.

This chain joins TRBV18 and TRBJ2-7; TRBD2 aligns across 7 bases. Trimming removed 2 bases from V and 4 bases from J; junction bases left unmatched: 11. This CDR3 comprises 16 residues. Germline loops: CDR1 KGHSH, CDR2 LQKENI. CDR3 coding DNA: TGTGCCAGCTCACCAGCAAACCTAGCGGTGACTTACGAGCAGTACTTC. Translating it yields CASSPANLAVTYEQYF. The full variable domain, its missing parts supplied by reference TRBV18 and TRBJ2-7, is NAGVMQNPRHLVRRRGQEARLRCSPMKGHSHVYWYRQLPEEGLKFMVYLQKENIIDESGMPKERFSAEFPKEGPSILRIQQVVRGDSAAYFCASSPANLAVTYEQYFGPGTRLTVT.

The table lists this clone with a count of one. The chain recombines TRBV4-2 with TRBJ2-7; no definite D call. Germline-derived CDR1 and CDR2 are LGHNA and YNFKEQ. V was cut by 3 bases and J by 5 bases, with 23 bases left in between. The CDR3 sequence is 17 residues long. This chain's CDR3 is CASSQLLSGMVFDEQYF. In DNA form, the CDR3 reads TGTGCCAGCAGCCAGTTGCTGAGTGGTATGGTGTTCGACGAGCAGTACTTC.

The chain carries TRBV27 and TRBJ2-3, with 8 bases matching TRBD2. Trimming took 0 bases from V and 4 from J; bases not matched to a gene: 0. Germline CDR1 is MNHEY and CDR2 is SMNVEV (reference sequence). The CDR3 is made up of 14 amino acids. This chain's CDR3 is CASSLSRGADTQYF. The CDR3 DNA reads as TGTGCCAGCAGTTTATCGCGGGGGGCAGATACGCAGTATTTT.

This clone was recorded at least ten times. The chain recombines TRBV7-9 with TRBJ1-1, with a possible D match to TRBD1 (5 bases). The CDR3 spans 16 residues. Between the trimmed V and J ends, which lost 1 base and 3 bases, there was a span of 15 bases. From germline, CDR1 is SEHNR and CDR2 FQNEAQ (reference sequence). The CDR3 DNA sequence: TGTGCCAGCAGCTTAGACTTGGGGCTTGGGGACACTGAAGCTTTCTTT. Translated: CASSLDLGLGDTEAFF.

This clone came up once. The rearrangement joins TRBV21-1 to TRBJ2-1; the tabulated D call, TRBD2, remains unverified against the DNA. TRBV21-1 is a known pseudogene. The CDR3 sequence is 18 residues long. CDR3 DNA sequence: TGTGCCAGCAGCAAACGACGGGCCGAGCGGGAGGGCATCAATGAGCAGTTCTTC. Its translation: CASSKRRAEREGINEQFF.

This sequence joins TRBV6-2 or TRBV6-3 and TRBJ1-1; 8 nucleotides line up with TRBD1. V dropped 0 bases and J dropped 4; count of bases not matched to a gene: 7. Per the germline V gene, CDR1 is MNHEY and CDR2 is SVGEGT. The CDR3 length is 16 residues. The CDR3 loop reads CASSYSPGQVPTEAFF. DNA for the CDR3: TGTGCCAGCAGTTACTCACCGGGACAGGTCCCCACTGAAGCTTTCTTT.

The gene calls are TRBV28 and TRBJ2-2; 9 bases are a match to TRBD2. V shed 6 bases and J 2 bases; nucleotides not matched to a gene: 4. The V gene's germline CDR1 is MDHEN and CDR2 SYDVKM. This CDR3 has 15 amino acids. The DNA for the CDR3 is TGTGCCAGCAGAACAGCGGGGGGAAACACCGGGGAGCTGTTTTTT. Translated: CASRTAGGNTGELFF.

This chain links TRBV14 with TRBJ2-2; TRBD2 agrees at 7 bases. The J segment lost 5 bases and the V segment lost 3 bases, leaving 9 bases of the junction unmatched. The CDR3 length is 16 residues. CDR1 is SGHDN and CDR2 is FVKESK in the germline V gene. In nucleotides, the CDR3 is TGTGCCAGCAGCCATATGACGGGAGGTTGGACCGGGGAGCTGTTTTTT. This translates into CASSHMTGGWTGELFF.

This rearrangement joins TRBV18 to TRBJ2-3, with 11 positions matching TRBD2. The length of the CDR3 is 16 residues. V trimming: 2 bases; J trimming: 3 bases; junction bases outside the gene matches: 4. Germline CDR1 reads KGHSH; CDR2 reads LQKENI. CDR3 amino acids: CASSPGTSGYTDTQYF. In DNA, the CDR3 is TGTGCCAGCTCACCAGGGACTAGCGGTTATACAGATACGCAGTATTTT.

The V gene is TRBV2, the J gene TRBJ2-5, with D possibly being TRBD2 (7 bases). The CDR3 is 14 amino acids. Germline V gives CDR1 SNHLY, CDR2 FYNNEI. Trimming took 4 bases from V and 4 from J, leaving 13 bases between them. The CDR3 spells CASSVGGGSETQYF. CDR3 sequence (DNA): TGTGCCAGCAGTGTGGGGGGGGGCTCAGAGACCCAGTACTTC.

J is TRBJ2-2 and V is TRBV27, with D perhaps matching TRBD2 (6 bases). V was cut by 2 bases and J by 4 bases, with 14 bases left in between. Germline V gene lookup returns CDR1 MNHEY and CDR2 SMNVEV (reference sequence). The CDR3 has 16 residues. The chain's CDR3 is CASSLIGRGTTGELFF. CDR3 bases: TGTGCCAGCAGTTTAATCGGACGGGGGACCACCGGGGAGCTGTTTTTT.

The V call is TRBV27, the J call TRBJ2-5; D is perhaps TRBD1 (6 bases). Germline V gene lookup returns CDR1 MNHEY and CDR2 SMNVEV (reference sequence). This CDR3 region has 14 residues. Trimming removed 6 bases from V and 2 bases from J, with 13 bases in between. In nucleotides, the CDR3 is TGTGCCAGCAGCCCCAGGACAGCTCAAGAGACCCAGTACTTC. Amino acids: CASSPRTAQETQYF.

The chain recombines TRBV4-3 with TRBJ1-4; no definite D call. Germline loops: CDR1 LGHNA, CDR2 YSLEER. The ends were cut back, 4 bases at V and 3 bases at J, with 18 bases in the middle. This CDR3 contains 17 residues. DNA of the CDR3: TGCGCCAGCAGCCGTGCCCTTTACAGCTCTTCTAATGAAAAACTGTTTTTT. Its translation: CASSRALYSSSNEKLFF.

The rearrangement joins TRBV6-5 to TRBJ2-5; D possibly corresponds to TRBD1 (5 bases). The germline V gene has CDR1 MNHEY and CDR2 SVGAGI. This CDR3 comprises 15 residues. Trimming took off 0 bases at V and 2 bases at J, with 10 bases between the two ends. The CDR3 bases are TGTGCCAGCAGTTACTCGAGCAGGGATCAAGAGACCCAGTACTTC. Encoded protein: CASSYSSRDQETQYF.

The rearrangement uses TRBV30 and TRBJ1-2; a weak D match, TRBD1 (5 bases). Germline CDR1 GTSNPN, CDR2 SVGIG (reference sequence). CDR3 length: 17 amino acids. V was trimmed by 0 bases and J by 1 base, leaving 18 bases between them. CDR3 protein: CAWSVRAGWGFNYGYTF. The CDR3 coding sequence is TGTGCCTGGAGTGTACGGGCAGGGTGGGGATTTAACTATGGCTACACCTTC.

The rearrangement uses TRBV29-1 and TRBJ1-1, with 9 positions matching TRBD1. The CDR3 runs 12 residues. Germline V gene data show CDR1 as SQVTM and CDR2 as ANQGSEA. V gave up 7 bases and J gave up 4 bases; unmatched junction bases: 4. For the CDR3, the DNA is TGCAGCGCAGACAGGGGGGCCACTGAAGCTTTCTTT. Translating it yields CSADRGATEAFF.

CDR3 region: CASSPGIKGNQPQHF. The CDR3 region has the DNA TGTGCCAGCTCACCAGGGATAAAGGGGAATCAGCCCCAGCATTTT. J is TRBJ1-5 and V is TRBV18; D is possibly TRBD1 (5 bases). Deletions cut 2 bases from V and 4 bases from J, with 12 bases between. This CDR3 has 15 amino acids. Germline V gene sequence: CDR1 KGHSH, CDR2 LQKENI.

The chain links TRBV11-2 to TRBJ2-2; the D is unclear. CDR1 is SGHAT and CDR2 is FQNNGV in the germline V gene. The CDR3 length is 11 residues. The V gene lost 5 bases and the J gene lost 9 bases, with 7 bases spanning the gap. The CDR3 region is CASSARRELFF. The DNA for the CDR3 is TGTGCCAGCAGCGCCAGGCGGGAGCTGTTTTTT.